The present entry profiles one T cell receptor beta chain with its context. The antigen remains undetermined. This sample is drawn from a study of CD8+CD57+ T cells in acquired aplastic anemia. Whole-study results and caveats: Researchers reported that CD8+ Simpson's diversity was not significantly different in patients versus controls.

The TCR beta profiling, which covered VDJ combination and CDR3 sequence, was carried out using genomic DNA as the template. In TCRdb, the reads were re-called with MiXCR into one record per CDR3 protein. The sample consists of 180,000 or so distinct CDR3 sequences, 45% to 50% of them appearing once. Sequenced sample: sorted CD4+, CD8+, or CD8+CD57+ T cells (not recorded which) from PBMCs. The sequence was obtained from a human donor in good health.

As DNA, the CDR3 is TGTGCCAGCAGCTTCCGAAACACCGGGACAGGCAAAAACATTCAGTACTTC. Protein sequence: CASSFRNTGTGKNIQYF. The V gene is TRBV11-2, the J gene TRBJ2-4, with 8 bases that match TRBD1. The CDR3 consists of 17 residues. The junction had 10 bases not matched to a gene; V was cut back by 3 bases and J by 3 bases. Germline V CDR1 and CDR2: SGHAT, FQNNGV.